This TCR beta chain was sequenced during a study of cytomegalovirus exposure and HLA in healthy donors. PCR involved 60 Vbeta and 13 Jbeta primers. In the original analysis: Unique TCR beta chains totaled roughly 79 million in a later count, with roughly 11 million of them shared. Libraries were prepared by immunoSEQ multiplex PCR; TCRdb keeps only in-frame clonotypes and omits some of them. V, J and clone size are those of that table, while D and trimming were read from the DNA. The data show around 140,000 clones, roughly 85% seen once. Findings and caveats of the study: Serostatus for CMV was the only available immune exposure information. In an earlier analysis, productive rearrangement rates for most beta V segments clustered near 90% or 30%.

With regard to this clone: Its antigen remains unidentified.

V lost 7 bases, J lost 4 bases, and 4 bases stayed unmatched. In germline, CDR1 is MNHEY, CDR2 SVGAGI. The CDR3 is 13 residues long. The receptor was derived from a man in his forties in good health and CMV-seronegative. Sequenced sample: PBMCs. V gene TRBV6-5 combines with J gene TRBJ2-1; 7 nucleotides agree with TRBD2. This chain's CDR3 is CASKTGGYNEQFF. CDR3 sequence (DNA): TGTGCCAGCAAGACGGGAGGTTACAATGAGCAGTTCTTC.